This T cell receptor beta chain appears in the sequencing data of a study of OX40 agonist ivuxolimab in advanced cancers. The CDR3 runs to 15 residues. Germline V gene sequence: CDR1 SGHRS, CDR2 YFSETQ. Between the trimmed V and J ends, which lost 6 bases and 0 bases, there was a span of 12 bases. Concerning this clone itself: What it binds is not known.

Measured with immunoSEQ multiplex PCR; TCRdb has only the in-frame clones, and not every one. The sample has under 50,000 clones, 60% to 85% seen once. Study-wide findings and caveats: A proportion of nonresponders additionally exhibited low normalized T-cell clonal expansion.

This specimen was CD4+ or CD8+ T cells sorted from blood, taken in a trial of the OX40 agonist ivuxolimab. This clonotype was obtained from an adult with an advanced solid tumor such as melanoma, head and neck, liver or kidney cancer. This chain connects TRBV5-1 to TRBJ2-2; D gene uncertain. The CDR3 nucleotides are TGCGCCAGCACAATATCTTCCGCGAACACCGGGGAGCTGTTTTTT. Its translation is CASTISSANTGELFF.